This T cell receptor (beta chain) was recorded in a study of cytomegalovirus exposure and HLA in healthy donors. Background on the study: Clustering assigned 70% to 90% of the approximately 400 genotyped donors to the Caucasian-associated ancestry cluster.

Primers included in the PCR were 60 Vbeta and 13 Jbeta primers. The protocol was immunoSEQ multiplex PCR, while the TCRdb copy is restricted to in-frame clones and leaves out a portion. The sample lists tens of thousands of clones; 60% to 80% were seen once. The CDR3 length is 15 residues. V was pared by 6 bases and J by 6 bases, with 9 bases of the junction left unmatched. In germline, CDR1 is MNHEY, CDR2 SVGAGI. The origin of this receptor is a woman aged 40 to 55 in good health and CMV-seropositive. What was sequenced was PBMCs. This chain links TRBV6-5 with TRBJ2-1; TRBD2 matches at 9 bases. This CDR3 is CASRSGLASANEQFF. Here the CDR3 DNA reads TGTGCCAGCAGGTCGGGACTAGCTTCTGCCAATGAGCAGTTCTTC.